These T cell receptor beta chains were read from a single sample in a study of blood T cell repertoires in COVID-19. Measured with immunoSEQ multiplex PCR; TCRdb has only the in-frame clones, and not every one. Of about 65,000 clones listed, 80% to 95% are singletons. The source material was peripheral blood. The source is a man aged 65 to 85 with active COVID-19. The CDR3 runs from the conserved cysteine through the conserved F or W. A D gene is named only where the DNA matches it firmly. The size of a clone is reported for some rows only, either as once, few or many, or as a class for expanded clones.

TRBV5-1,TRBJ2-7,TRBD2,-,CASSEGLAGGNYEQYF,TGCGCCAGCAGCGAAGGACTAGCGGGGGGAAACTACGAGCAGTACTTC
TRBV19,TRBJ2-5,-,-,CASTGTRTFDETQYF,TGTGCCAGTACAGGGACAAGGACCTTTGACGAGACCCAGTACTTC
TRBV2,TRBJ2-2,-,-,CASSRDTGELFF,TGTGCCAGCAGTAGAGACACCGGGGAGCTGTTTTTT
TRBV18,TRBJ2-5,-,-,CASSPRNAIETQYF,TGTGCCAGCTCACCACGCAATGCGATTGAGACCCAGTACTTC
TRBV5-8,TRBJ2-3,-,-,CASSLDRGTDTQYF,TGTGCCAGCAGCTTGGATCGGGGCACAGATACGCAGTATTTT
TRBV28,TRBJ1-2,-,-,CASSLRQVGYTF,TGTGCCAGCAGTTTAAGACAAGTTGGCTACACCTTC
TRBV25-1,TRBJ2-1,TRBD2,once,CASGTSGGNEQFF,TGTGCCAGCGGGACTAGCGGGGGCAATGAGCAGTTCTTC
TRBV6-5,TRBJ1-1,TRBD1,-,CASSPRGPQNTEAFF,TGTGCCAGCAGTCCCAGGGGGCCTCAGAACACTGAAGCTTTCTTT
TRBV7-8,TRBJ2-3,-,-,CASSLVPEGTDTQYF,TGTGCCAGCAGCTTAGTCCCAGAGGGTACAGATACGCAGTATTTT
TRBV15,TRBJ2-5,-,-,CATSRDRGAETQYF,TGTGCCACCAGCAGAGATCGTGGGGCGGAGACCCAGTACTTC
TRBV11-2,TRBJ1-2,-,-,CASSPQMASYGYTF,TGTGCCAGCAGCCCCCAGATGGCCTCCTATGGCTACACCTTC
TRBV5-1,TRBJ1-1,TRBD1,-,CASRAGQGGTEAFF,TGCGCCAGCAGGGCTGGACAGGGAGGAACTGAAGCTTTCTTT
TRBV3-1/TRBV3-2,TRBJ2-2,-,-,CASSQVSSSGELFF,TGTGCCAGCAGCCAAGTCTCATCTAGCGGGGAGCTGTTTTTT
TRBV7-3,TRBJ1-2,TRBD1,once,CASSLGGDRAHGYTF,TGTGCCAGCAGCTTAGGTGGGGACAGGGCGCATGGCTACACCTTC
TRBV21-1,TRBJ1-2,-,-,CASPPGTGDRNYGYTF,TGTGCCAGCCCTCCTGGGACAGGGGACAGAAACTATGGCTACACCTTC
TRBV2,TRBJ2-2,TRBD1,once,CATKQGPANTGELFF,TGTGCCACTAAACAGGGGCCTGCGAACACCGGGGAGCTGTTTTTT
TRBV11-2,TRBJ1-1,-,-,CASGEGRRVDTEAFF,TGTGCCAGCGGGGAGGGGCGCAGGGTGGACACTGAAGCTTTCTTT
TRBV27,TRBJ1-5,TRBD1,-,CASSSRGVRIYQPQHF,TGTGCCAGCAGTTCCAGGGGGGTACGGATTTATCAGCCCCAGCATTTT
TRBV19,TRBJ2-1,TRBD1,-,CASSRVWRFRDRGSGEQFF,TGTGCCAGTAGTAGGGTATGGCGGTTTAGGGACAGGGGTTCGGGTGAGCAGTTCTTC
TRBV7-2,TRBJ1-2,-,-,CASSLVREANYGYTF,TGTGCCAGCAGCTTAGTTCGGGAAGCTAACTATGGCTACACCTTC
TRBV5-3,TRBJ1-6,TRBD1,-,CAEPPHRGYSPLHF,TGTGCCGAACCCCCACACAGGGGGTATTCACCCCTCCACTTT
TRBV19,TRBJ2-4,TRBD2,-,CASSTGLAGGSWLGNSDNIQYF,TGTGCCAGTAGTACTGGACTAGCGGGGGGTTCCTGGTTAGGGAATTCCGATAACATTCAGTACTTC
TRBV7-2,TRBJ2-1,TRBD1,-,CASSGVFRGLKHEQFF,TGTGCCAGCAGCGGAGTGTTCAGGGGGCTTAAGCATGAGCAGTTCTTC
TRBV19,TRBJ1-2,-,once,CASSINSNYGYTF,TGTGCCAGTAGTATAAACTCTAACTATGGCTACACCTTC